A selection of T cell receptor beta chains follows, all from one sample in a study of blood T cell repertoires in COVID-19. Only in-frame clones appear in the TCRdb table, and some are missing; sequencing was by immunoSEQ multiplex PCR. The sample has over 200,000 clones, approximately 88% seen once. The specimen was PBMCs or T cells enriched from blood (not recorded which). These receptors came from a woman aged 25 to 39 who had been exposed to COVID-19. CDR3s include the opening cysteine and the closing phenylalanine or tryptophan. The order of the fields is V gene, CDR3 protein.

TRBV24-1 | CATSSRGPTGELFF
TRBV2 | CASSGLEGRGSSYEQYF
TRBV11-2 | CASSFRGRGYGYTF
TRBV9 | CASSRGGTSSYEQYF
TRBV9 | CASSERRSGEQFF
TRBV7-2 | CASSRDWDGIQYF
TRBV11-3 | CASSFTRATEAFF
TRBV11-2 | CASSSDRGTEAFF
TRBV12-3/TRBV12-4 | CASSLRGGEKLFF
TRBV9 | CASSGTGGRQPQHF
TRBV5-5 | CASSPGRPQEQYF
TRBV4-1 | CASSQPTGTEAFF
TRBV4-2 | CASSQGTGGLAGVGNEQFF
TRBV9 | CASSVGLSSFVGRGGGEQFF
TRBV19 | CASSGRTGTGDQPQHF
TRBV9 | CASRNPGTSSDEQYF
TRBV12-3/TRBV12-4 | CASSRGVHGYTF
TRBV10-3 | CAISGYETGTGGDTQYF
TRBV5-1 | CASSSMTGGTEAFF
TRBV5-4 | CASSFGTGRGTEQYF
TRBV5-4 | CASSLSLGETQYF
TRBV7-9 | CASSSDSNTEAFF
TRBV5-6 | CASSVSGSVYNEQFF
TRBV24-1 | CATRTGGENTEAFF
TRBV30 | CAWSAKGQFGKLFF
TRBV9 | CASSASTGGGNTIYF
TRBV7-9 | CASSFPADYDGYTF
TRBV15 | CATSRGEGEGTDTQYF
TRBV29-1 | CSVIPTGTYEQYF
TRBV6-5 | CASSGTGGLFQPQHF
TRBV29-1 | CSVGSISSYNEQFF
TRBV5-4 | CASSLGTANEKLFF
TRBV12-3/TRBV12-4 | CATTTSVNEQFF
TRBV2 | CASSGGGQALF
TRBV27 | CASSFYGTGGAVSPLHF
TRBV7-9 | CASSMVAGVDTGELFF
TRBV7-8 | CASSLRPGQGPGELFF
TRBV3-1/TRBV3-2 | CASSQARPYNEKLFF
TRBV3-1/TRBV3-2 | CASSQGGRPGGELFF
TRBV28 | CASSFLKLDRSYGYTF
TRBV2 | CASFNRGTYEQYF
TRBV30 | CAWSLKTSGDYNEQFF
TRBV18 | CASSPRQNIQETQYF
TRBV5-1 | CASRVTGVGANVLTF
TRBV2 | CALRGQLNTEAFF
TRBV27 | CASSLGDPGWGDYGYTF
TRBV4-1 | CASSQDYPRGSGELFF